The clone carrying this TCR beta chain occurred many times. This sample stems from a study of T-cell reconstitution after alpha-beta-depleted transplantation in children. Per germline, CDR1 DFQATT and CDR2 SNEGSKA (reference sequence). The CDR3 totals 12 residues. V shed 6 bases and J shed 4 bases, with 10 bases lying between them. Researchers prepared the TCRbeta library using unique molecular identifiers, the study reports. A single record per CDR3 protein comes from TCRdb applying MiXCR to the PCR reads. The sample contains hundreds of thousands of distinct CDR3 sequences, about 11% of which appear only once.

The chain has TRBV20-1 and TRBJ2-1; the D is unclear. Sequencing was performed on PBMCs from the stem cell graft donor, taken from the stem cell graft. This sequence was found in a human donor who donated a stem cell graft to a child with acute lymphoblastic leukemia. CDR3: CSAIHIYNEQFF. The CDR3 coding sequence is TGCAGTGCCATCCACATATACAATGAGCAGTTCTTC.